This TCR beta chain was identified in a study of blood T cell repertoires in COVID-19. TCRdb's copy holds only in-frame clones and misses some; the assay was immunoSEQ multiplex PCR. The data contain some 350,000 clones, 70% to 90% of them singletons. The CDR3 has 12 amino acids. V lost 6 bases and J lost 8, with 11 bases in between. Sample: PBMCs or T cells enriched from blood (not recorded which). The receptor was isolated from a woman in her thirties who had recovered from COVID-19. The chain is built from TRBV12-3 or TRBV12-4 and TRBJ2-1; D is ambiguous. The CDR3 spells CASRDNMDEQFF. The CDR3 nucleotides are TGTGCCAGCAGAGACAATATGGATGAGCAGTTCTTC.